Reported below is one T cell receptor beta chain. The sample is drawn from a study of T cells in localized non-small cell lung cancer. From germline, CDR1 is SGHAT and CDR2 FQNNGV. V gave up 5 bases and J gave up 3 bases; unmatched junction bases: 8. The CDR3 has 16 residues. TCRdb's copy holds only in-frame clones and misses some; the assay was immunoSEQ multiplex PCR. The table records fewer than 30,000 clones, more than 75% of them present only once. The V gene is TRBV11-2, the J gene TRBJ2-1; the match to TRBD1 covers 9 bases. Sequencing was performed on PBMCs, taken before any cancer treatment. This TCR came from a man between 40 and 69 years old with stage II lung adenocarcinoma. The CDR3 nucleotides read TGTGCCAGCAGCGCCCAGGGACAGGGCCTCTACAATGAGCAGTTCTTC. Its protein product is CASSAQGQGLYNEQFF.